The clone carrying this T cell receptor beta chain was seen repeatedly, ten times or more. The data stem from a study of identical twins. Via MiXCR, TCRdb re-called the 5' RACE reads, giving one row per CDR3 protein. Among over 600,000 distinct CDR3 sequences listed, around 20% were seen once. From germline, CDR1 is MNHEY and CDR2 SVGAGI. V lost 0 bases and J 1 base, leaving 11 bases between the germline ends. CDR3 length: 16 residues. These data were also filed under a second study, of T cells expressing NK-cell markers.

The chain uses TRBV6-5 and TRBJ2-3; unclear D gene. The sequenced sample consisted of PBMCs. The clonotype was recovered from a woman between 18 and 29 years old in good health. The CDR3 region is CASSYSRPWGTDTQYF. The CDR3 region has the DNA TGTGCCAGCAGTTACTCGAGGCCATGGGGCACAGATACGCAGTATTTT.